The text below deals with one T cell receptor (beta chain). Generated by immunoSEQ multiplex PCR, the TCRdb table keeps only in-frame clones and is missing some. The sample lists some 150,000 clones, 75% to 85% occurring once. CDR1 is MDHEN, CDR2 SYDVKM, per germline. Trimming removed 7 bases from V and 8 bases from J, with 11 bases in between. This CDR3 is built from 11 residues. The sample comes from a study of blood T cell repertoires in COVID-19. Study context: Donors in the United States, Italy and Spain gave samples during acute or convalescent COVID-19.

Sequenced material: peripheral blood. The chain is built from TRBV28 and TRBJ1-2; unclear D gene. The source of this sequence is a man aged 55 to 70 with acute or convalescent COVID-19. The CDR3 DNA sequence: TGTGCCAGCACCTCCCTGTCCGGCTACACCTTC. Encoded protein: CASTSLSGYTF.